Given below is one T cell receptor beta chain in context. The antigen remains unidentified. Other nucleotide sequences from this sample produce the same CDR3. The donors (healthy individuals) were bone marrow donors. It was with 60 Vbeta and 13 Jbeta primers that the PCR ran. Sequencing used immunoSEQ multiplex PCR; TCRdb keeps in-frame clones, though not all of them. The sample lists roughly 190,000 clones, about four fifths seen once, with about 1.8% in the top ten. The data originate from a study of cytomegalovirus exposure and HLA in healthy donors. The CDR3 has 13 residues. The trim removed 6 bases at V and 1 base at J, leaving 2 bases unmatched. Germline loops: CDR1 LNHDA, CDR2 SQIVND (reference sequence). Study-level points and caveats: Later on, analysis showed that most CMV-associated TCR beta chains appeared to be HLA-restricted. It was confirmed in vitro that a few of the CMV-associated chains were specific for CMV antigens.

The chain links TRBV19 to TRBJ1-1; TRBD1 matches 7 bases. The TCR originated in a man younger than 30 in good health and CMV-seronegative. The sample comprised PBMCs. The CDR3 spells CASSPGGNTEAFF. The CDR3 coding sequence is TGTGCCAGTAGCCCAGGGGGGAACACTGAAGCTTTCTTT.